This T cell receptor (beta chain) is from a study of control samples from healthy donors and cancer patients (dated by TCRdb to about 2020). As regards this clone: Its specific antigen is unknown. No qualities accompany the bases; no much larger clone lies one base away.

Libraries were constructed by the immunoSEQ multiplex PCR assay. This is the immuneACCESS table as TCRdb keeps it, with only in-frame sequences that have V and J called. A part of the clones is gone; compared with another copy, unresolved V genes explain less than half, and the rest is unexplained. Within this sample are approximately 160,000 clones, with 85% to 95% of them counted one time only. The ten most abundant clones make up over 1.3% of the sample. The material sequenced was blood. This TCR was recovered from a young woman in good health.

Read as DNA, the sequence is TGTGCCAGCAGTTTACTGGGGGGTCCTCAGCCCCAGCATTTT. It specifies CASSLLGGPQPQHF. The chain is encoded by TRBV28 joined to TRBJ1-5, and the D gene may be TRBD1, 5 bases matching. From a lookup of the germline V gene, CDR1 and CDR2 are MDHEN and SYDVKM. V lost 2 bases and J lost 6 bases; the stretch between them is 11 bases long. Counted from cysteine to phenylalanine, this CDR3 has 14 amino acids. Only the CDR3 DNA is retained, 42 bases long and in frame from the first base.